This T cell receptor (beta chain) emerged from a study of T cells in Graves' hyperthyroidism and ophthalmopathy (dated by TCRdb to between 2018 and 2020). Turning to the overall study: Peripheral blood was sampled at the time of initial diagnosis, prior to any treatment. For training and testing, the roughly 100 patients in the discovery cohort were randomly divided in a 7:3 ratio. To identify TCR V-J signatures that set the groups apart, the researchers used a discovery cohort of 100 patients, made up of around 42 with Graves' ophthalmopathy and about 59 with stable Graves' hyperthyroidism. Prospective prediction of ophthalmopathy was tested in an independent validation cohort of some 20 hyperthyroidism patients and 15 to 17 patients who later progressed to ophthalmopathy. Following sampling, methimazole starting at 30 mg daily was given to hyperthyroidism patients, and high-dose intravenous methylprednisolone was given to ophthalmopathy patients. The paper describes TCR Vbeta CDR3 sequencing of 135 peripheral blood samples, made up of 40 to 45 ophthalmopathy patients, roughly 72 hyperthyroidism patients and 17 progressor patients. In addition, the study compared T-cell repertoires in thyroid tissue and in blood from six Graves' hyperthyroidism patients.

A patient counted as having stable Graves' hyperthyroidism if no progression to ophthalmopathy occurred over 18 months of follow-up. Hyperthyroidism patients were newly diagnosed, with disease duration under 2 months, and aged 18 to 65 years. The study excluded patients with uncontrolled infections, other autoimmune diseases, pregnancy or lactation. Diagnoses relied on clinical symptoms, serum thyroxine and TRAb, thyroid ultrasound and orbital computed tomography. PBMCs were separated from around 9.1 ml of fresh peripheral blood using Ficoll-Paque density gradient centrifugation. Trizol reagent was used to extract total RNA, and RNA quality was then checked on an Agilent 2100 Bioanalyzer. Including the terminal cysteine and phenylalanine, the CDR3 comprises 14 residues. Of all the DNA, just the CDR3 is kept, 42 bases in frame from base 1. CDR1 SGHRS and CDR2 YFSETQ were looked up in the germline V gene. Trimming costs V 0 bases and J 3 bases, and their ends lie 8 bases apart.

Beyond this particular receptor, the publication reports: Most expanded thyroid clonotypes (frequency above 0.001) were also detected in blood, suggesting blood repertoires may reflect thyroid immune responses. In validation, the model predicted progression to ophthalmopathy with approximately 69% sensitivity and about 72% specificity, a median of 6.5 months before onset. Sample size was not statistically predetermined, and blinding of investigators to group allocation was not performed. In cross-validation, a model built on a 13 V-J signature told ophthalmopathy apart from stable hyperthyroidism with just under 90% sensitivity and approximately 81% specificity, and in testing the same model reached 80%/75%.

As concerns this clonotype: It has no known antigen specificity. Base-call qualities are not available, and no considerably larger clone is one nucleotide away.

TCR beta CDR3 regions were amplified from RNA transcripts. A first-round RT-PCR of the TCR CDR3 used the HTBI primer set with the Qiagen OneStep RT-PCR kit. A second multiplex PCR round built the libraries, followed by size selection and purification. Paired-end sequencing of the libraries was performed with 100 bp reads on an Illumina HiSeq2000. The original methods were these. Raw data were processed with SOAPnuke, discarding reads with adapters, uncalled bases, mean Phred below 15, or no exact constant-primer or identifier match. High-quality paired reads were merged using COPE v1.2.5, and each unique nucleotide sequence was defined as a clonotype. MiTCR v1.1 was used to align the clonotypes against IMGT TRBV, TRBD and TRBJ reference segments. Only V-J combinations with frequency above 0.0001, covering 99% to 99.2% of repertoires, were analysed. A TCS score was defined as the ratio of F50 (clonal expansion) to E x V (chaos), with BLOSUM62-based TCRdist applied between CDR3 peptides within each V-J. Welch's t-statistics and random forest reduced 514 V-J features to 10 to 15, which were used in a naive Bayes classifier (R e1071). TCRdb trimmed public reads at Q25 via fastp, called clones via MiXCR and kept in-frame beta chains. Every entry covers one CDR3 protein and lists the most common genes and DNA from its rows. The V and J calls come from TCRdb's annotation, not from the publication. Across this sample there are approximately 630,000 distinct CDR3 sequences, with roughly 15% seen only once. Clones ranked in the top ten supply around 3.9% of the sample.

Sequencing was done on a sample of blood. This receptor was taken from a young woman with Graves' hyperthyroidism. The chain is made from TRBV5-1 and TRBJ2-3, with an unclear D gene assignment. The DNA reads TGCGCCAGCAGCTTGGAGGGCAGAACAGATACGCAGTATTTT. It specifies CASSLEGRTDTQYF.